One and the same sample provided the 27 T cell receptor beta chains below, sequenced in a study of tumor-infiltrating lymphocytes in primary liver carcinoma. Investigators took RNA and DNA out together from 20-30 mg of unsorted bulk tissue. A constant-region primer primed TCR beta cDNA synthesis from 450 to 550 ng of total RNA. Three nested multiplex PCR rounds of slightly modified ARM-PCR generated TCR beta libraries. Rounds one and two of PCR, each of about 10 cycles, were primed with TRBV1-TRBV30 forward primers and a C-beta reverse primer. MiXCR, applied by TCRdb to the multiplex PCR reads, yields one record per CDR3 protein. The table shows 48,000 or so distinct CDR3 sequences, with 70% to 80% occurring only once. The sequenced material came from liver tumor tissue from sampling region 3. Subset here: tumor region T3, left-lateral pole. The receptor source for this set is a man aged 40-50 years with primary liver carcinoma and hepatitis B virus infection.

Remarks on this clonotype: One end of the junction fails to match germline, which may point to a read error. The rearrangement links TRBV11-2 to TRBJ1-2; D possibly corresponds to TRBD1 (6 bases). Germline lookup yields CDR1 SGHAT and CDR2 FQNNGV. The CDR3 is 14 residues long. The DNA for the CDR3 is TGCACCAGCAGCTTAGTACAGGGTTTCTATGACTACACCTTT. Its translation: CTSSLVQGFYDYTF. Full variable domain (outside the CDR3, taken from reference TRBV11-2 and TRBJ1-2): EAGVAQSPRYKIIEKRQSVAFWCNPISGHATLYWYQQILGQGPKLLIQFQNNGVVDDSQLPKDRFSAERLKGVDSTLKIQPAKLEDSAVYLCTSSLVQGFYDYTFGSGTRLTVV.

A single count supports this clonotype. This chain joins TRBV6-5 and TRBJ2-6; 8 positions agree with TRBD1. In germline, CDR1 is MNHEY, CDR2 SVGAGI. J lost 5 bases, V lost 5 bases, and 14 bases had no gene match. This CDR3 is built from 18 residues. The CDR3 sequence: CASSLWTGMRVWANVLTF. The CDR3 coding sequence is TGTGCCAGCAGTCTTTGGACAGGGATGAGAGTTTGGGCCAACGTCCTGACTTTC.

The chain combines TRBV6-6 with TRBJ1-2, with D perhaps TRBD1 (5 bases). The CDR3 length is 12 residues. Germline assignment: CDR1 MNHNY and CDR2 SVGAGI (reference sequence). V lost 5 bases and J 4 bases, leaving 8 bases between the germline ends. The CDR3 here is CASSDSVYGYTF. The CDR3 bases are TGTGCCAGCAGTGACAGTGTCTATGGCTACACCTTC.

The genes are TRBV2 and TRBJ2-7, with D possibly TRBD2 on 5 matching bases. The CDR3 is 14 amino acids. Germline loops: CDR1 SNHLY, CDR2 FYNNEI. V was clipped by 5 bases and J by 7 bases, with 18 bases between them. The CDR3 DNA follows: TGTGCCAGCAGTATTAAATGGGAGCATACGGAGCAGTACTTC. Protein product: CASSIKWEHTEQYF.

This clonotype has only one observation. One end of the junction is discordant with germline, which a read error may explain. The chain uses TRBV29-1 and TRBJ2-3; D is possibly TRBD1 or TRBD2 (5 bases each). The CDR3 runs to 16 residues. The germline CDR1 and CDR2 sequences are SQVTM and ANQGSEA. Here the CDR3 reads CSVGGAGEGAIDTRYF. CDR3 DNA: TGCAGCGTTGGGGGCGCGGGCGAAGGGGCAATAGATACGCGGTATTTT.

As regards this clonotype: This may come from a read error, since a much larger clone is one base off. The gene calls are TRBV28 and TRBJ1-1; a weak D match, TRBD1 (5 bases). Per germline, CDR1 MDHEN and CDR2 SYDVKM. There are 14 residues in the CDR3. The DNA for the CDR3 is TGTGCCAGCAGTTTGGGGCAGATCAACACTGAAACTTTCTTT. It encodes CASSLGQINTETFF.

A note on this clonotype: The junction departs from the called germline gene at one end, perhaps through a read error. The J gene is TRBJ1-1, the V gene TRBV28; D perhaps matches TRBD1 (6 bases). This CDR3 spans 14 amino acids. CDR1 is MDHEN and CDR2 is SYDVKM in the germline V gene. CDR3 in DNA: TGTGTCAGCAGTCCCCCACAGGGAGCCACTGAAGCTTTCTTT. This gives the protein CVSSPPQGATEAFF.

Concerning this clonotype: Mismatch with germline at one junction end may stem from a read error. V and J are TRBV10-3 and TRBJ2-1, with 7 bases identical to TRBD1. This CDR3 spans 14 amino acids. Germline CDR1 reads ENHRY; CDR2 reads SYGVKD. Here the CDR3 DNA reads TGTGCCATAAGTGATGACAGGGTAAGGGATGAGCAGTTCTTC. It specifies CAISDDRVRDEQFF.

This clonotype has just a few counts. The CDR3 ends on some other residue instead of the conserved phenylalanine or tryptophan, so this is likely a read error. The rearrangement joins TRBV20-1 to TRBJ2-3; D possibly uses TRBD1 or TRBD2 (5 bases each). The CDR3 is 12 amino acids. CDR1 is DFQATT and CDR2 is SNEGSKA in the germline V gene (reference sequence). V lost 5 bases to trimming and J lost 11 bases, with 17 bases between them. Written as DNA, the CDR3 is TGCAGTGCTGAATATCGGGACCTAGGGCAGTATCTT. Its protein product is CSAEYRDLGQYL.

V usage is TRBV7-2 and J usage is TRBJ1-5; a possible D gene is TRBD1 (6 bases). Trimming removed 3 bases at V and 3 bases at J, with 12 bases between. The CDR3 has 15 amino acids. Germline assignment: CDR1 SGHTA and CDR2 FQGNSA. The CDR3 DNA sequence: TGTGCCAGCAGCTTTTCGAGGGGGTCCAATCAGCCCCAGCATTTT. It yields the protein CASSFSRGSNQPQHF.

The chain joins TRBV7-9 to TRBJ2-3, with D perhaps matching TRBD1 (6 bases). Germline assignment: CDR1 SEHNR and CDR2 FQNEAQ (reference sequence). The CDR3 has 16 amino acids. Here the CDR3 DNA reads TGTCCCAATACTAACTTGGACAGAGACGGCACAGATACGCAGTATTTT. It yields the protein CPNTNLDRDGTDTQYF.

This clonotype occurred once. One junction end does not reproduce the germline sequence, and a read error may be involved. V is TRBV6-1 and J is TRBJ2-3, with 8 bases aligning to TRBD2. The CDR3 spans 18 residues. Germline CDR1 MNHNS, CDR2 SASEGT. CDR3 sequence: CANSEPASGPYSTDAQYF. The DNA for the CDR3 is TGTGCCAACAGTGAACCAGCTAGCGGGCCATATAGCACAGATGCGCAGTATTTT.

This clonotype was observed a handful of times. Mismatch with germline at one junction end may stem from a read error. The V gene is TRBV11-2, the J gene TRBJ2-3, with D perhaps matching TRBD1 or TRBD2 (5 bases each). Looked up from germline, CDR1 is SGHAT and CDR2 is FQNNGV. This CDR3 is 15 amino acids long. The CDR3 DNA sequence: TGTGCCAGCAGCCCTTTGACCCCGCAGGGAGATACGCAGTACTTT. Amino acids: CASSPLTPQGDTQYF. Drawing the rest from reference TRBV11-2 and TRBJ2-3, the complete variable domain is EAGVAQSPRYKIIEKRQSVAFWCNPISGHATLYWYQQILGQGPKLLIQFQNNGVVDDSQLPKDRFSAERLKGVDSTLKIQPAKLEDSAVYLCASSPLTPQGDTQYFGPGTRLTVL.

A remark on this clonotype: Since no conserved phenylalanine or tryptophan closes the CDR3, a read error is the likely cause. This rearrangement joins TRBV7-8 to TRBJ1-2, with 8 bases matching TRBD1. Germline assignment: CDR1 SGHVS and CDR2 FQNEAQ. Trimming took 4 bases from V and 4 from J; bases not matched to a gene: 8. The CDR3 contains 15 residues. DNA for the CDR3: TGTGCCAGCAGCTGGCGGACAGGGACCCGCTATGGCTACACCGTC. Translating it yields CASSWRTGTRYGYTV.

This chain links TRBV7-9 with TRBJ2-7; no firm D call. CDR1 and CDR2 from the germline V gene are SEHNR and FQNEAQ (reference sequence). This CDR3 is built from 13 residues. V gave up 5 bases and J gave up 9 bases, with 17 bases separating them. Here the CDR3 reads CASSMGISSGQYF. The CDR3 region has the DNA TGTGCCAGCAGCATGGGGATCAGCTCAGGGCAGTACTTC.

Of note for this clonotype: The junction differs from germline at one of its ends, possibly a read error. This chain connects TRBV11-2 to TRBJ2-7; possibly TRBD1 for D (6 bases). Germline V gene sequence: CDR1 SGHAT, CDR2 FQNNGV. This CDR3 has 17 amino acids. CDR3 region: CASNSRTVGANRHEQYF. The CDR3 DNA follows: TGTGCCAGCAACTCCCGGACAGTGGGCGCTAACAGACACGAACAGTACTTC.

Details on this clonotype: A read error may produce the germline difference seen at one junction end. This chain joins TRBV6-2 or TRBV6-3 and TRBJ2-2; perhaps D is TRBD1 or TRBD2 (5 bases each). This CDR3 region has 13 residues. Looked up from germline, CDR1 is MNHEY and CDR2 is SVGEGT. CDR3 coding DNA: TGTGCCAGTAGGTTGGGGACCACCGGGGAGTTGTTTTTT. This codes for CASRLGTTGELFF.

To note about this clonotype: An end of the junction differs from the germline gene, which may be a read error. The chain is built from TRBV7-8 and TRBJ2-2; D remains unclear. This CDR3 contains 12 residues. Germline values: CDR1 SGHVS, CDR2 FQNEAQ. The DNA of the CDR3 is TGTGCCAGCAGCTTTAGAGTGGGTAAGCTGCTTTTT. Encoded protein: CASSFRVGKLLF.

Comment on this clonotype: One end of the junction is discordant with germline, which a read error may explain. The CDR3 here is CASSLLGVERFF. In DNA, the CDR3 is TGTGCCAGCAGTTTATTAGGGGTTGAGCGGTTCTTC. This chain uses TRBV12-3 or TRBV12-4 with TRBJ2-1, with D possibly TRBD1 on 5 matching bases. This CDR3 comprises 12 residues.

With respect to this clonotype: The conserved phenylalanine or tryptophan normally closing the CDR3 is absent here, so this likely arose from a read error. The gene calls are TRBV12-3 or TRBV12-4 and TRBJ2-7; 8 bases fit TRBD2. With V trimmed by 9 bases and J by 7 bases, 17 bases remained unmatched. This CDR3 spans 15 amino acids. CDR3 sequence reads: CARSVIGRALEEQYL. The CDR3 nucleotides read TGTGCCAGGAGTGTCATCGGGAGGGCCTTGGAAGAGCAGTACCTC.

This clonotype has just one count. Since no conserved phenylalanine or tryptophan closes the CDR3, a read error is the likely cause. This rearrangement joins TRBV7-8 to TRBJ2-7; D is uncertain. The CDR3 loop spans 14 amino acids. V lost 1 base, J lost 3 bases, and 10 bases lay in between. Germline lookup yields CDR1 SGHVS and CDR2 FQNEAQ. The CDR3 DNA reads TGTGCCAGCAGCTTAGGTGCCGTGAGCTACGAGCAGTACATC. Translation: CASSLGAVSYEQYI.

The chain links TRBV10-3 to TRBJ1-4, with 8 bases lining up with TRBD1. Germline V lookup: CDR1 ENHRY, CDR2 SYGVKD. V shed 5 bases and J 6 bases; nucleotides not matched to a gene: 8. The CDR3 is 15 amino acids. CDR3 loop: CAISPVTGDHEKLFF. In DNA, the CDR3 is TGTGCCATCAGTCCCGTGACAGGGGATCATGAAAAACTGTTTTTT.

The V and J genes are TRBV11-1 and TRBJ2-3; possibly TRBD1 or TRBD2 for D (6 bases each). Trimming removed 8 bases from V and 1 base from J, with 13 bases in between. The V gene's germline CDR1 is SGHAT and CDR2 FQDESV (reference sequence). This CDR3 comprises 14 residues. Here the CDR3 DNA reads TGTGCCAGCGAGGGGGGAACTGGCACAGATACGCAGTATTTT. Protein product: CASEGGTGTDTQYF.

Regarding this clonotype: An end of the junction differs from the germline gene, which may be a read error. This chain joins TRBV29-1 and TRBJ2-3; TRBD1 aligns across 10 bases. CDR3 length: 16 residues. Germline V gene data show CDR1 as SQVTM and CDR2 as ANQGSEA. The CDR3 coding sequence is TGCGGCGTTGAATTCCGGGACAGGGGAGTTGTAGATACGCAGTATTTT. It translates to CGVEFRDRGVVDTQYF.

Note on this clonotype: Mismatch with germline at one junction end may stem from a read error. J is TRBJ2-6 and V is TRBV6-1, with D maybe TRBD1 (5 bases). Per the germline V gene, CDR1 is MNHNS and CDR2 is SASEGT. The CDR3 consists of 17 residues. In nucleotides, the CDR3 is TGTGCCAGTACTTTCGATTGGGGAAGCTCTGGGGCCAAGGTCCCGACTTTC. The encoded protein is CASTFDWGSSGAKVPTF.

About this clonotype: One end of the junction fails to match germline, which may point to a read error. This chain links TRBV14 with TRBJ2-7; D call uncertain. The CDR3 is made up of 12 amino acids. Germline CDR1 is SGHDN and CDR2 is FVKESK. This CDR3 is CASSLLEREQYF. The DNA for the CDR3 is TGTGCCAGCAGCCTGCTGGAGCGAGAGCAGTATTTC.

Worth noting for this clonotype: An end of the junction differs from the germline gene, which may be a read error. The chain carries TRBV29-1 and TRBJ2-7; 9 nucleotides align to TRBD1. Germline V gives CDR1 SQVTM, CDR2 ANQGSEA. The CDR3 runs to 13 residues. The CDR3 region is CSVGGQGSYGQYF. DNA of the CDR3: TGCAGCGTTGGGGGACAGGGTTCGTACGGGCAGTACTTC.